Listed here are 29 T cell receptor beta chains from one sample, sequenced in a study of blood T cell repertoires in COVID-19. Sequencing used immunoSEQ multiplex PCR; TCRdb keeps in-frame clones, though not all of them. The sample yields 140,000 to 150,000 clones, about 80% seen once. The source material was peripheral blood. The receptors here all came from a human donor in a cohort sampled during active COVID-19.

With regard to this clone: The identical CDR3 is also encoded by other nucleotide sequences in the sample. The gene calls are TRBV11-3 and TRBJ1-1; D uncertain. CDR1 is SGHNT and CDR2 is YENEEA in the germline V gene. The CDR3 loop spans 13 amino acids. The V end lost 1 base, the J end lost 1 base, and 4 bases lay between the germline ends. The chain's CDR3 is CASSLVRNTEAFF. The CDR3 DNA is TGTGCCAGCAGCTTAGTGAGGAACACTGAAGCTTTCTTT.

The chain carries TRBV7-3 and TRBJ2-3; D perhaps matches TRBD1 (6 bases). The CDR3 is made up of 15 amino acids. The V end was cut by 5 bases, the J end by 2 bases, with 14 bases between. The V gene's germline CDR1 is SGHTA and CDR2 FQGTGA. CDR3 nucleotide sequence: TGTGCCAGCAGCCGGACCCGGGACAACACAGATACGCAGTATTTT. This sequence encodes CASSRTRDNTDTQYF.

The gene calls are TRBV9 and TRBJ2-7; 11 bases are a match to TRBD1. Germline V lookup: CDR1 SGDLS, CDR2 YYNGEE. This CDR3 contains 14 residues. V lost 3 bases to trimming and J lost 5 bases; unmatched junction nucleotides: 4. The CDR3 reads CASSAGQGGDEQYF. The DNA of the CDR3 is TGTGCCAGCAGCGCGGGACAGGGGGGCGACGAGCAGTACTTC.

The chain joins TRBV10-3 to TRBJ2-7, with 10 bases lining up with TRBD1. J gave up 7 bases and V 4 bases, and 10 bases lay outside the gene matches. CDR3 length: 15 amino acids. Germline V CDR1 and CDR2: ENHRY, SYGVKD. The CDR3 spells CAISGRQGAVEEQYV. For the CDR3, the DNA is TGTGCCATCAGTGGACGACAGGGGGCGGTTGAGGAGCAGTACGTC.

The J gene is TRBJ2-7, the V gene TRBV6-5; D might be TRBD2 (5 bases). Germline lookup yields CDR1 MNHEY and CDR2 SVGAGI. V lost 8 bases and J lost 2, with 16 bases in between. This CDR3 contains 14 residues. The CDR3 nucleotides are TGTGCCAGCCCTGCTGACGGGGTAGCCTACGAGCAGTACTTC. This encodes CASPADGVAYEQYF.

The V call is TRBV19, the J call TRBJ1-4; TRBD1 aligns across 8 bases. This CDR3 region has 15 residues. Germline CDR1 and CDR2: LNHDA and SQIVND (reference sequence). J gave up 8 bases and V 7 bases, and 12 bases lay outside the gene matches. This chain's CDR3 is CASTNTGGPSEKLFF. The CDR3, as DNA: TGTGCCAGTACTAATACAGGGGGTCCGTCGGAAAAACTGTTTTTT.

The V gene is TRBV9, the J gene TRBJ2-3; no firm D call. CDR1 is SGDLS and CDR2 is YYNGEE in the germline V gene. Trimming cost V 6 bases and J 0 bases, with 14 bases left between them. The CDR3 consists of 15 residues. As DNA, the CDR3 is TGTGCCAGCAACCCCGGCAGGCGAAGCACAGATACGCAGTATTTT. It codes for CASNPGRRSTDTQYF.

The chain recombines TRBV7-8 with TRBJ2-1; 9 bases agree with TRBD2. The CDR3 is 15 amino acids. V trimming: 9 bases; J trimming: 6 bases; junction bases outside the gene matches: 12. The germline gives CDR1 SGHVS, CDR2 FQNEAQ. The CDR3 DNA sequence: TGTGCCAGTACCTCTAGCGGGGAAAAACTCAATGAGCAGTTCTTC. Its translation: CASTSSGEKLNEQFF.

The chain couples TRBV28 to TRBJ2-5; TRBD1 aligns across 9 bases. With 4 bases clipped from V and 1 base from J, the junction kept 7 bases outside the gene matches. Germline V gene lookup returns CDR1 MDHEN and CDR2 SYDVKM. The length of the CDR3 is 16 residues. The CDR3 sequence is CASSSQGAGTQETQYF. CDR3 nucleotides: TGTGCCAGCAGTTCACAGGGGGCCGGAACCCAAGAGACCCAGTACTTC.

This clone was counted a few times. The CDR3 reads CASSTLVAGPNTEAFF. The CDR3 nucleotides are TGTGCCAGTAGTACCCTTGTGGCGGGTCCGAACACTGAAGCTTTCTTT. V is TRBV19 and J is TRBJ1-1; D not resolved. Deletions cut 4 bases from V and 1 base from J, with 16 bases between. Germline loops: CDR1 LNHDA, CDR2 SQIVND (reference sequence). This CDR3 has 16 amino acids. Full variable domain (remainder filled in from reference TRBV19 and TRBJ1-1): DGGITQSPKYLFRKEGQNVTLSCEQNLNHDAMYWYRQDPGQGLRLIYYSQIVNDFQKGDIAEGYSVSREKKESFPLTVTSAQKNPTAFYLCASSTLVAGPNTEAFFGQGTRLTVV.

V is TRBV5-1 and J is TRBJ2-2; unclear D gene. Germline CDR1 reads SGHRS; CDR2 reads YFSETQ. CDR3 length: 16 amino acids. The V end lost 0 bases, the J end lost 4 bases, and 13 bases lay between the germline ends. The CDR3 is CASSLASNTVTGELFF. As DNA, the CDR3 is TGCGCCAGCAGCTTGGCCTCAAATACGGTCACCGGGGAGCTGTTTTTT.

The chain is built from TRBV5-6 and TRBJ2-2; 8 bases match TRBD2. Per germline, CDR1 SGHDT and CDR2 YYEEEE. The CDR3 contains 17 residues. With V trimmed by 2 bases and J by 4 bases, 10 bases remained unmatched. Here the CDR3 DNA reads TGTGCCAGCAGCTTCGGGACCGGGGGGGATTTCACCGGGGAGCTGTTTTTT. Its protein is CASSFGTGGDFTGELFF.

V gene TRBV7-9 combines with J gene TRBJ2-5, with D tentatively TRBD1 (6 bases). CDR3 size: 16 residues. The germline V gene encodes CDR1 SEHNR and CDR2 FQNEAQ (reference sequence). V dropped 5 bases and J dropped 7 bases, with 23 bases sitting between them. As DNA, the CDR3 is TGTGCCAGCAGCATGGGGAAGGCAGGGGCCCCCCGGACCCAGTACTTC. Its translation is CASSMGKAGAPRTQYF.

The gene calls are TRBV29-1 and TRBJ2-7; 9 nucleotides align to TRBD1. The CDR3 length is 14 residues. V lost 6 bases and J lost 2; bases outside the gene matches: 8. The germline V gene encodes CDR1 SQVTM and CDR2 ANQGSEA. The CDR3 spells CSVPGQGTPYEQYV. CDR3 nucleotide sequence: TGCAGCGTCCCGGGACAGGGAACCCCCTACGAGCAGTACGTC.

V usage is TRBV6-2 or TRBV6-3 and J usage is TRBJ2-7, with D maybe TRBD1 (7 bases). The CDR3 is made up of 14 amino acids. Deletions cut 6 bases from V and 2 bases from J, with 14 bases between. The V gene's germline CDR1 is MNHEY and CDR2 SVGEGT. This CDR3 is CASSRQGGPYEQYV. In DNA, the CDR3 is TGTGCCAGCAGCCGGCAGGGGGGCCCCTACGAGCAGTACGTC.

The chain uses TRBV5-1 and TRBJ2-3, with 12 bases that match TRBD2. V dropped 6 bases and J dropped 1; count of bases not matched to a gene: 9. The CDR3 runs to 17 residues. Looked up from germline, CDR1 is SGHRS and CDR2 is YFSETQ. The CDR3: CASNRLAGGQGTDTQYF. As DNA, the CDR3 is TGCGCCAGCAATCGCCTAGCGGGAGGGCAGGGCACAGATACGCAGTATTTT.

The chain combines TRBV19 with TRBJ2-1; 12 bases fit TRBD2. The CDR3 is 15 residues long. Unmatched junction bases numbered 3, after V lost 1 base and J lost 8 bases. The V gene's germline CDR1 is LNHDA and CDR2 SQIVND (reference sequence). CDR3 in amino acids: CASSIGLAGGDEQFF. The CDR3 nucleotides read TGTGCCAGTAGTATAGGTCTAGCGGGAGGGGATGAGCAGTTCTTC.

This clone has a handful of counts. V and J are TRBV19 and TRBJ1-2; TRBD1 might be the D (5 bases). V was cut by 5 bases and J by 8 bases, with 15 bases left in between. The CDR3 covers 13 residues. Germline V gives CDR1 LNHDA, CDR2 SQIVND (reference sequence). The CDR3 spells CASSWLQVHGYTF. Here the CDR3 DNA reads TGTGCCAGTAGTTGGTTACAGGTACACGGCTACACCTTC.

This chain links TRBV12-3 or TRBV12-4 with TRBJ2-5; D gene unclear. The germline V and J ends were trimmed by 6 bases and 5 bases, with 10 bases remaining between them. This CDR3 is built from 12 residues. CDR3 sequence reads: CASSNQQETQYF. CDR3 DNA sequence: TGTGCCAGCAGCAATCAACAGGAGACCCAGTACTTC.

The chain links TRBV21-1 to TRBJ2-7; the D call TRBD1 from the table was never checked on the DNA. TRBV21-1 is classified as a pseudogene. This CDR3 contains 13 residues. The CDR3: CASSSRQSYEQYV. DNA of the CDR3: TGTGCCAGCAGCTCGCGACAGTCCTACGAGCAGTACGTC.

The V call is TRBV19, the J call TRBJ2-5; 9 nucleotides align to TRBD2. The CDR3 loop spans 15 amino acids. Germline CDR1 is LNHDA and CDR2 is SQIVND (reference sequence). The J segment lost 2 bases and the V segment lost 6 bases, leaving 7 bases of the junction unmatched. CDR3 protein: CASRNSGGIQETQYF. The DNA for the CDR3 is TGTGCCAGTAGGAACAGCGGGGGGATTCAAGAGACCCAGTACTTC.

The rearrangement uses TRBV3-1 (or the pseudogene TRBV3-2) and TRBJ1-1; D remains ambiguous. Per the germline V gene, CDR1 is LGHDT and CDR2 is YNNKEL (reference sequence). This CDR3 contains 15 residues. The V and J ends lost 4 bases and 5 bases respectively, with 17 bases between them. CDR3 sequence (DNA): TGTGCCAGCAGCCTAAGCGCCGGTATGTTGACTGAAGCTTTCTTT. This encodes CASSLSAGMLTEAFF.

The chain combines TRBV30 with TRBJ1-1; D might be TRBD1 (5 bases). Germline V gives CDR1 GTSNPN, CDR2 SVGIG (reference sequence). V was trimmed by 0 bases and J by 5 bases, leaving 10 bases between them. The length of the CDR3 is 13 residues. In DNA, the CDR3 is TGTGCCTGGAGTGTTACAGGTACGACTGAAGCTTTCTTT. Translation: CAWSVTGTTEAFF.

The genes are TRBV6-2 or TRBV6-3 and TRBJ2-6; D might be TRBD1 (6 bases). Germline V lookup: CDR1 MNHEY, CDR2 SVGEGT. V was pared by 5 bases and J by 1 base, with 12 bases between. The CDR3 is made up of 16 amino acids. CDR3: CASSRRGGSGANVLTF. CDR3 DNA: TGTGCCAGCAGTCGTAGAGGGGGTTCTGGGGCCAACGTCCTGACTTTC.

The chain recombines TRBV7-2 with TRBJ1-2; D perhaps matches TRBD1 (5 bases). The germline V gene has CDR1 SGHTA and CDR2 FQGNSA. There are 15 residues in the CDR3. Trimming cost V 2 bases and J 6 bases, with 16 bases left between them. Written as DNA, the CDR3 is TGTGCCAGCAGCTTAAGGCGTCAGGGTTATCATGGCTACACCTTC. As protein: CASSLRRQGYHGYTF.

The chain combines TRBV10-3 with TRBJ2-7; 7 nucleotides match TRBD1. This CDR3 region has 11 residues. Trimming took 8 bases from V and 4 from J; bases not matched to a gene: 2. The germline CDR1 and CDR2 sequences are ENHRY and SYGVKD. CDR3 DNA sequence: TGTGCCATCCGGGACAGTTACGAGCAGTACGTC. Protein: CAIRDSYEQYV.

The V and J genes are TRBV19 and TRBJ2-5; 7 bases agree with TRBD2. The CDR3 runs to 15 residues. V was clipped by 1 base and J by 5 bases; unmatched bases: 7. CDR1 and CDR2 from the germline V gene are LNHDA and SQIVND (reference sequence). This chain's CDR3 is CASSIASGGLETQYF. CDR3 nucleotide sequence: TGTGCCAGTAGTATAGCTAGCGGAGGGTTGGAGACCCAGTACTTC.

In this sample, this clone turned up a few times. V and J are TRBV7-9 and TRBJ1-1, with D possibly matching TRBD1 (6 bases). Trimming removed 2 bases at V and 1 base at J, with 11 bases between. The germline V gene encodes CDR1 SEHNR and CDR2 FQNEAQ (reference sequence). The CDR3 consists of 15 residues. CDR3 sequence (DNA): TGTGCCAGCAGCTTAACCCCAGGGGCGAACACTGAAGCTTTCTTT. It yields the protein CASSLTPGANTEAFF.

This chain links TRBV5-1 with TRBJ1-6, with a possible D match to TRBD1 (6 bases). The V end was cut by 4 bases, the J end by 5 bases, with 13 bases between. The germline CDR1 and CDR2 sequences are SGHRS and YFSETQ. The CDR3 totals 15 residues. The CDR3 loop is CASSRETGNNSPLHF. For the CDR3, the DNA is TGCGCCAGCAGCAGGGAGACAGGAAATAATTCACCCCTCCACTTT.